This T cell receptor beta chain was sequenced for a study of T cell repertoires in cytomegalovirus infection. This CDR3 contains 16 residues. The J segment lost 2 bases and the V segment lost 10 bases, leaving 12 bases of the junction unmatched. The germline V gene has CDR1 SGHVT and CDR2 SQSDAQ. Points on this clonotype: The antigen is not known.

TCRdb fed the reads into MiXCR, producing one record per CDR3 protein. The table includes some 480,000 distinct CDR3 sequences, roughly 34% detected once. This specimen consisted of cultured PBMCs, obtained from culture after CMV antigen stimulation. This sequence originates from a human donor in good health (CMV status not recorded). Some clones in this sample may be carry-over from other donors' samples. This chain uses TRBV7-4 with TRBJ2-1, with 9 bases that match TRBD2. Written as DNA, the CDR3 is TGTGCCATCGACGCTAGGCGGGAGGGCCCCTACAATGAGCAGTTCTTC. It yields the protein CAIDARREGPYNEQFF.